The table lists the clone carrying this TCR beta chain with a few counts. Its cognate antigen is unknown. This record comes from a study of blood T cells in healthy people across ages. Trimming removed 4 bases from V and 4 bases from J, with 9 bases in between. The CDR3 extends over 12 amino acids. Looked up from germline, CDR1 is SQVTM and CDR2 is ANQGSEA. PBMCs, at least 6 million per sample, were isolated. The use of a sample-barcoded 5' primer and a J-beta primer mix characterized a second PCR of roughly 6 to 11 cycles. CDR3-containing paired-end reads numbered at least 3 million in each sample. Via MiXCR, TCRdb re-called the 5' RACE reads, giving one row per CDR3 protein. The sample holds some 640,000 distinct CDR3 sequences, 49% seen once. Study outcomes and limitations: Any changes in expanded clonotypes were possibly confounded, as donor CMV status remained unknown.

This rearrangement joins TRBV29-1 to TRBJ2-3; D gene unclear. The receptor was derived from a woman aged 55 to 70 in good health. Input material: blood. The CDR3, as DNA: TGCAGCGTTGGCGAGTCCCCAGATACGCAGTATTTT. Protein: CSVGESPDTQYF.